This T cell receptor beta chain appears in the sequencing data of a study of T cell responses to AZD1222 COVID-19 vaccine. Study-wide results and caveats: Females made up more of the donors, who were largely white British, and clonal diversity may have come out too low.

There are 18 residues in the CDR3. CDR1 and CDR2 (germline): GTSNPN, SVGIG (reference sequence). Trimming took off 2 bases at V and 2 bases at J, with 25 bases between the two ends. The table lists this clone with a few counts. The antigen is unknown. The method was immunoSEQ multiplex PCR; TCRdb's version includes in-frame clones alone and lacks a portion of them. The table records about 79,000 clones, around four fifths of them present only once. The chain has TRBV30 and TRBJ2-7; weak D call: TRBD1 (7 bases). The sample in question was peripheral blood, obtained 28 days after the second AZD1222 dose. The receptor was derived from an adult who received the AZD1222 COVID-19 vaccine. CDR3 in DNA: TGTGCCTGGAGTCCGGGGGTCTACAGGGGACGGACCCCCTACGAGCAGTACTTC. Translating it yields CAWSPGVYRGRTPYEQYF.